The T cell receptor beta chain described here comes from a study of metastatic and nonmetastatic thyroid tumors. This clone showed up just a few times. Using MiXCR, TCRdb re-called clones from the PCR reads. The profile covers tens of thousands of clones, with over 20% appearing a single time and roughly 15% taken by the ten largest. Ahead of thyroid surgery, no patient had received treatment of any kind. Deletions cut 0 bases from V and 5 bases from J, with 10 bases between. CDR3 length: 14 amino acids. Germline CDR1 reads MNHEY; CDR2 reads SVGEGT. This clonotype originated in a female donor with papillary thyroid cancer or a benign thyroid nodule (not recorded which). Some clones in this sample may be carry-over from other donors' samples. This chain uses TRBV6-2 or TRBV6-3 with TRBJ2-5, with D possibly being TRBD2 (5 bases). Material: blood. CDR3 in DNA: TGTGCCAGCAGTTACTCGAGGGTTGGGGAGACCCAGTACTTC. It yields the protein CASSYSRVGETQYF.